The 32 T cell receptor beta chains listed next were all sequenced from one sample in a study of blood T cells in healthy people across ages. For the second PCR, which ran for roughly 6 to 12 cycles, a sample-barcoded 5' primer and a J-beta primer mix were used. TCRdb redid the calling of the 5' RACE reads with MiXCR, one entry per CDR3 protein. In the table there are 1.5 million to 2 million distinct CDR3 sequences, about 50% of which are singletons. Sample: blood. The receptors shown here come from a woman aged 40 to 50 in good health.

Remarks on this clonotype: The junction shows a germline mismatch at one end, possibly a read error. This chain connects TRBV7-9 to TRBJ2-1, with D possibly being TRBD1 or TRBD2 (6 bases each). Germline loops: CDR1 SEHNR, CDR2 FQNEAQ (reference sequence). The CDR3 consists of 15 residues. In DNA form, the CDR3 reads TGTGCCGGCAGCCCCTCGGGGGCCTACCCCTACGAGCAGTTCTTC. Its translation: CAGSPSGAYPYEQFF.

The gene calls are TRBV7-2 and TRBJ2-7; no clear D gene. Germline CDR1 reads SGHTA; CDR2 reads FQGNSA. The CDR3 has 14 amino acids. V gave up 3 bases and J gave up 3 bases, with 12 bases separating them. CDR3 DNA sequence: TGTGCCAGCAGCTTTGACCGTAAGGTCTACGAGCAGTACTTC. Translating gives CASSFDRKVYEQYF.

This clonotype came up a few times. This chain's CDR3 is CASSSLNQEQFF. The CDR3 DNA follows: TGTGCCAGCAGCTCTCTAAATCAGGAGCAGTTCTTC. The chain joins TRBV7-9 to TRBJ2-1, with D hard to call. Deletions cut 4 bases from V and 10 bases from J, with 11 bases between. CDR1 and CDR2 from the germline V gene are SEHNR and FQNEAQ (reference sequence). The CDR3 contains 12 residues.

J is TRBJ1-2 and V is TRBV10-3; no reliable D call. The germline gives CDR1 ENHRY, CDR2 SYGVKD. V was trimmed by 3 bases and J by 1 base, leaving 12 bases between them. CDR3 length equals 15 residues. CDR3 region: CAISETMGGNYGYTF. The DNA of the CDR3 is TGTGCCATCAGTGAAACTATGGGCGGTAACTATGGCTACACCTTC.

This sequence joins TRBV6-1 and TRBJ2-3; 8 bases are shared with TRBD2. CDR3 length: 16 amino acids. Germline V gene data show CDR1 as MNHNS and CDR2 as SASEGT. J was trimmed by 4 bases and V by 7 bases; bases with no gene match: 13. The CDR3 sequence is CASNSPRGLAADTQYF. For the CDR3, the DNA is TGTGCCAGCAATTCGCCCCGAGGACTAGCCGCAGATACGCAGTATTTT.

This clonotype has a single count. One end of the junction varies from germline; a read error may be responsible. CDR3 sequence (DNA): TGTGCCAGCAGATTAGTTGGACAGGGCAATGAGCAGTTCTTC. Translating gives CASRLVGQGNEQFF. This chain connects TRBV13 to TRBJ2-1, with 8 bases aligning to TRBD1. Germline CDR1 reads PRHDT; CDR2 reads FYEKMQ (reference sequence). This CDR3 has 14 residues.

This chain uses TRBV6-6 with TRBJ2-5; 7 nucleotides line up with TRBD1. CDR1 and CDR2 (germline): MNHNY, SVGAGI (reference sequence). This CDR3 has 13 amino acids. The V and J ends lost 6 bases and 3 bases, in that order; junction bases with no gene match: 4. DNA for the CDR3: TGTGCCAGCAGAACGGGACAGAAAGAGACCCAGTACTTC. Its translation is CASRTGQKETQYF.

The V gene is TRBV28, the J gene TRBJ1-6; D not certain. The CDR3 loop spans 15 amino acids. From germline, CDR1 is MDHEN and CDR2 SYDVKM. V lost 6 bases to trimming and J lost 9 bases, with 18 bases between them. The CDR3 is CASSPEPLVGSPLHF. The DNA for the CDR3 is TGTGCCAGCAGCCCAGAGCCGCTAGTGGGTTCACCCCTCCACTTT.

This clonotype has just a few counts. The rearrangement uses TRBV7-2 and TRBJ2-7; a possible D gene is TRBD1 (6 bases). This CDR3 has 15 residues. Trimming left V 3 bases short and J 0 bases short, with 12 bases between. The V gene's germline CDR1 is SGHTA and CDR2 FQGNSA. CDR3 nucleotides: TGTGCCAGCAGCTTCCGGGACACGGTCTCCTACGAGCAGTACTTC. This encodes CASSFRDTVSYEQYF.

A few counts support this clonotype. The chain has TRBV4-2 and TRBJ1-2; 8 nucleotides match TRBD1. Germline CDR1 is LGHNA and CDR2 is YNFKEQ. The CDR3 covers 16 residues. V shed 0 bases, J shed 4 bases, and the junction held 7 bases outside the gene matches. CDR3 nucleotides: TGTGCCAGCAGCCAAGATGGACAGGGAGTCTCCTATGGCTACACCTTC. Residues: CASSQDGQGVSYGYTF.

The CDR3 DNA reads as TGCGCCAGCAGCCACCCTTTCGGAGGGACTGAAGCTTTCTTT. Translating it yields CASSHPFGGTEAFF. This sequence joins TRBV4-1 and TRBJ1-1; D not resolved. Germline assignment: CDR1 MGHRA and CDR2 YSYEKL. Trimming removed 3 bases at V and 5 bases at J, with 13 bases between. The CDR3 has 14 amino acids.

This clonotype was observed a handful of times. The chain combines TRBV3-1 with TRBJ2-3, with TRBD2 matching 7 bases. The CDR3 extends over 15 amino acids. The germline gives CDR1 LGHDT, CDR2 YNNKEL (reference sequence). V was pared by 2 bases and J by 7 bases, with 9 bases of the junction left unmatched. The CDR3 DNA reads TGTGCCAGCAGCCAAATCCGCCGGGAGGACCATACGCAGTATTTT. This translates into CASSQIRREDHTQYF.

As to this clonotype: This may stem from a read error, because a much larger clone lies one nucleotide away. The rearrangement links TRBV6-5 to TRBJ2-1; 11 bases agree with TRBD2. This CDR3 is built from 15 residues. Germline loops: CDR1 MNHEY, CDR2 SVGAGI. CDR3 coding DNA: TGTGCCGGCAGTTACGCTAGCGGGGGGAAGGATGAGCAGTTCTTC. This gives the protein CAGSYASGGKDEQFF.

The chain employs TRBV9 and TRBJ2-7; D may be TRBD1 or TRBD2 (6 bases each). The CDR3 runs to 15 residues. The V gene lost 0 bases and the J gene lost 10 bases, with 20 bases spanning the gap. Germline V gives CDR1 SGDLS, CDR2 YYNGEE. The CDR3: CASSVAGAGIESQYF. The CDR3 coding sequence is TGTGCCAGCAGCGTAGCGGGGGCGGGCATTGAGTCCCAGTACTTC.

This clonotype was counted between two and nine times. J is TRBJ2-3 and V is TRBV6-1, with D maybe TRBD2 (6 bases). V lost 1 base, J lost 0 bases, and 8 bases lay in between. The germline V gene encodes CDR1 MNHNS and CDR2 SASEGT. The CDR3 runs 15 residues. The CDR3: CASSEVGTSTDTQYF. DNA for the CDR3: TGTGCCAGCAGTGAAGTTGGGACTAGCACAGATACGCAGTATTTT.

V gene TRBV5-1 combines with J gene TRBJ2-4; 8 positions agree with TRBD1. Germline trimming cut 5 bases from V and 0 bases from J; bases unmatched to any gene: 4. CDR3 size: 15 residues. Germline V gene sequence: CDR1 SGHRS, CDR2 YFSETQ. CDR3 residues: CASREDREAKNIQYF. The DNA of the CDR3 is TGCGCCAGCAGGGAGGACAGGGAAGCCAAAAACATTCAGTACTTC. Full variable domain (missing parts from reference TRBV5-1 and TRBJ2-4): KAGVTQTPRYLIKTRGQQVTLSCSPISGHRSVSWYQQTPGQGLQFLFEYFSETQRNKGNFPGRFSGRQFSNSRSEMNVSTLELGDSALYLCASREDREAKNIQYFGAGTRLSVL.

This clonotype has a handful of counts. This chain joins TRBV7-2 and TRBJ2-7; tentatively, D is TRBD1 (6 bases). Judging by the DNA end, TRBJ2-5 fits better; the J call may be wrong. The CDR3 contains 13 residues. The V gene's germline CDR1 is SGHTA and CDR2 FQGNSA. In DNA, the CDR3 is TGTGCCAGCAGCTGGGGGCTAAAAGAGACCCAGTACTTC. Encoded protein: CASSWGLKETQYF.

CDR3 region: CASMYRDNTDTQYF. CDR3 DNA sequence: TGTGCCAGCATGTACCGGGACAACACAGATACGCAGTATTTT. The rearrangement links TRBV6-1 to TRBJ2-3; D may be TRBD1 (6 bases). CDR1 is MNHNS and CDR2 is SASEGT in the germline V gene. This CDR3 contains 14 residues. Deletions cut 7 bases from V and 2 bases from J, with 13 bases between.

The V gene is TRBV27, the J gene TRBJ2-1; 11 bases fit TRBD2. The V gene end was trimmed by 3 bases and the J gene end by 9 bases; junction bases not matched to a gene: 10. The CDR3 loop spans 16 amino acids. From germline, CDR1 is MNHEY and CDR2 SMNVEV (reference sequence). CDR3 region: CASSFALAGGRSEQFF. CDR3 nucleotides: TGTGCCAGCAGTTTTGCCCTAGCGGGGGGACGGAGTGAGCAGTTCTTC.

The gene calls are TRBV12-3 or TRBV12-4 and TRBJ2-3; TRBD2 aligns across 13 bases. The CDR3 loop spans 15 amino acids. The V segment lost 7 bases and the J segment 3 bases; nucleotides outside the gene matches: 4. This CDR3 reads CASMGLAGITDTQYF. CDR3 coding DNA: TGTGCCAGCATGGGACTAGCGGGGATAACAGATACGCAGTATTTT.

This chain connects TRBV20-1 to TRBJ2-5, with D unclear. V was trimmed by 8 bases and J by 1 base, leaving 8 bases between them. Germline CDR1 DFQATT, CDR2 SNEGSKA (reference sequence). The CDR3 runs 11 residues. For the CDR3, the DNA is TGCAGTATCTACCCCCAAGAGACCCAGTACTTC. Encoded protein: CSIYPQETQYF.

This clonotype was found a few times. J is TRBJ1-2 and V is TRBV4-3; D is uncertain. V gave up 1 base and J gave up 3 bases, with 18 bases separating them. The CDR3 covers 17 residues. Germline V gene lookup returns CDR1 LGHNA and CDR2 YSLEER. The CDR3 here is CASSQVGIRAGDYGYTF. The CDR3 DNA is TGCGCCAGCAGCCAAGTGGGGATCCGTGCTGGGGACTATGGCTACACCTTC.

The V gene is TRBV20-1, the J gene TRBJ2-5, with D unclear. The germline CDR1 and CDR2 sequences are DFQATT and SNEGSKA (reference sequence). The length of the CDR3 is 12 residues. V was pared by 2 bases and J by 5 bases, with 9 bases between. In nucleotides, the CDR3 is TGCAGTGCTAGACTAGGATGGGAGACCCAGTACTTC. Amino acids: CSARLGWETQYF.

The chain recombines TRBV6-2 or TRBV6-3 with TRBJ2-1; D call uncertain. The better agreement between TRBJ2-7 and the DNA end casts doubt on the J call. The CDR3 extends over 13 amino acids. The germline V gene has CDR1 MNHEY and CDR2 SVGEGT. The CDR3 spells CASSPFPRYEQYF. The CDR3 DNA follows: TGTGCCAGCAGCCCCTTCCCGCGGTATGAGCAGTACTTC.

The chain links TRBV12-3 or TRBV12-4 to TRBJ2-2, with a tentative D call TRBD1 (5 bases). Trimming removed 8 bases at V and 6 bases at J, with 10 bases between. The CDR3 covers 12 residues. The CDR3 reads CASRDSSGELFF. The CDR3 region has the DNA TGTGCCAGCCGTGACAGTTCCGGGGAGCTGTTTTTT.

The rearrangement joins TRBV27 to TRBJ2-4; 9 bases match TRBD2. J was trimmed by 10 bases and V by 3 bases; bases with no gene match: 10. Per the germline V gene, CDR1 is MNHEY and CDR2 is SMNVEV (reference sequence). The CDR3 runs 15 residues. For the CDR3, the DNA is TGTGCCAGCAGTTTGGGCGGGGGGGTATTAACAATTCAGTACTTC. The encoded protein is CASSLGGGVLTIQYF.

This clonotype has just a few counts. The chain carries TRBV21-1 and TRBJ2-5; the table's D gene call, TRBD2, was not cross checked with the DNA. TRBV21-1 is a recognized pseudogene. The CDR3 loop spans 15 amino acids. CDR3 DNA sequence: TGTGCCAGCAGCAATTTAGACCTCGGGAAAGAGACCCAGTACTTC. It yields the protein CASSNLDLGKETQYF.

The genes are TRBV13 and TRBJ2-3; 9 nucleotides line up with TRBD2. V shed 4 bases and J 0 bases; nucleotides not matched to a gene: 5. The CDR3 covers 16 residues. CDR1 PRHDT and CDR2 FYEKMQ come from the germline V gene (reference sequence). The CDR3 protein is CASSSGTSTSTDTQYF. The CDR3 nucleotides are TGTGCCAGCAGCTCCGGGACTAGCACCAGCACAGATACGCAGTATTTT.

This clonotype appeared once. This may arise from a read error, as a much more abundant clone is one base away. The J gene is TRBJ2-5, the V gene TRBV5-5; D call uncertain. The tail of the sequence fits TRBJ2-7 better, so the J call may be wrong. The CDR3 totals 12 residues. Germline CDR1 SGHKS, CDR2 YYEKEE (reference sequence). CDR3 amino acids: CASSTNRYEQYF. In nucleotides, the CDR3 is TGTGCCAGCAGCACCAACCGCTACGAGCAGTACTTC.

This clonotype turned up a few times. This chain joins TRBV14 and TRBJ1-5, with D unresolved. The CDR3 contains 14 residues. Between the trimmed V and J ends, which lost 2 bases and 4 bases, there was a span of 9 bases. Germline CDR1 is SGHDN and CDR2 is FVKESK. The CDR3 region is CASSQTGLNQPQHF. DNA for the CDR3: TGTGCCAGCAGCCAAACCGGTCTTAATCAGCCCCAGCATTTT.

The chain joins TRBV7-9 to TRBJ2-7, with D tentatively TRBD2 (7 bases). CDR3 length: 15 amino acids. Germline CDR1 is SEHNR and CDR2 is FQNEAQ (reference sequence). With 5 bases removed from V and 1 base from J, the gap between germline ends came to 15 bases. Here the CDR3 reads CASSKGGGRSYEQYF. The DNA for the CDR3 is TGTGCCAGCAGCAAAGGGGGGGGGAGGTCCTACGAGCAGTACTTC.

Points on this clonotype: At one of its ends the junction is not consistent with the germline gene, which may arise from a read error. The rearrangement links TRBV29-1 to TRBJ2-1; weak D call: TRBD2 (7 bases). Germline V lookup: CDR1 SQVTM, CDR2 ANQGSEA. This CDR3 spans 14 amino acids. CDR3 nucleotide sequence: TGCAGCGGTGAAGGGGGGACTATCATCAATGAGCAGTTCTTC. Translated: CSGEGGTIINEQFF.